Sequencing of this T cell receptor beta chain was carried out in a study of cytomegalovirus exposure and HLA in healthy donors. Study-wide background: The same platform used for the 500 to 850 first-cohort repertoires was also used for the 95 to 150 validation repertoires, as a later analysis reported.

The data were produced by immunoSEQ multiplex PCR, yet TCRdb's version contains in-frame clones alone and is incomplete. The profile shows 300,000 or so clones, 88% of them singletons. Donors came from a validation cohort of some 110 subjects, distinct from the first 666-subject cohort. Concerning this clone: Antigen specificity is unknown.

Study results and limitations: Cytomegalovirus-associated TCR beta chains were listed, numbering 150 to 200.

The CDR3 consists of 18 residues. V was cut by 3 bases and J by 0 bases, with 18 bases left in between. Germline-derived CDR1 and CDR2 are MNHNS and SASEGT. This chain connects TRBV6-1 to TRBJ2-4, with D possibly matching TRBD1 (6 bases). Sequenced input: PBMCs. This clonotype was sampled from a young man in good health and CMV-seronegative. This CDR3 is CASSEDSRLVVAKNIQYF. The CDR3 bases are TGTGCCAGCAGTGAGGACAGCCGGCTTGTGGTAGCCAAAAACATTCAGTACTTC.